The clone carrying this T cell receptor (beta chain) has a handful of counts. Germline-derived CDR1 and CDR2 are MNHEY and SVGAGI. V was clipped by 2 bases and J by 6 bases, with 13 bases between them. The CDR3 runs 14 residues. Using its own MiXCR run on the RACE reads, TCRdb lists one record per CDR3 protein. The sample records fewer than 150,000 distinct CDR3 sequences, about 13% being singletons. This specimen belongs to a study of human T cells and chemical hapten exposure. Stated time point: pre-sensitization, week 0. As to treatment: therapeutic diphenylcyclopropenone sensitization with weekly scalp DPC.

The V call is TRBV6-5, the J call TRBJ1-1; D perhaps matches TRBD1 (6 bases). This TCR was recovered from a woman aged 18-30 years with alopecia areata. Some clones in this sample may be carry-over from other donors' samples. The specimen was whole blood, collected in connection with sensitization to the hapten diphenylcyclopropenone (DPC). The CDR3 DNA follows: TGTGCCAGCAGTTACCGCGGACAGACCCCTGAAGCTTTCTTT. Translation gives CASSYRGQTPEAFF.